This record concerns one T cell receptor beta chain sequence. Antigen: not known. This record belongs to a study of T cell responses to AZD1222 COVID-19 vaccine. General study findings and limits: Nearly half of unique spike-specific TCRs reportedly avoided B.1.351 and B.1.1.7 mutated regions.

V gave up 4 bases and J gave up 0 bases, with 11 bases separating them. The CDR3 sequence is 15 residues long. The germline V gene has CDR1 SGHRS and CDR2 YFSETQ. The repertoire was sequenced with immunoSEQ multiplex PCR; TCRdb's copy has only in-frame clones and lacks some. The table has about 120,000 clones, roughly nine tenths seen once. The sequence was obtained from an adult in good health. The sample here was peripheral blood, taken on day 0 of AZD1222 vaccination. The chain employs TRBV5-1 and TRBJ2-1; a weak D match, TRBD1 (5 bases). CDR3 sequence: CASSAGHGSYNEQFF. The CDR3 DNA sequence: TGCGCCAGCAGCGCAGGACACGGCTCCTACAATGAGCAGTTCTTC.